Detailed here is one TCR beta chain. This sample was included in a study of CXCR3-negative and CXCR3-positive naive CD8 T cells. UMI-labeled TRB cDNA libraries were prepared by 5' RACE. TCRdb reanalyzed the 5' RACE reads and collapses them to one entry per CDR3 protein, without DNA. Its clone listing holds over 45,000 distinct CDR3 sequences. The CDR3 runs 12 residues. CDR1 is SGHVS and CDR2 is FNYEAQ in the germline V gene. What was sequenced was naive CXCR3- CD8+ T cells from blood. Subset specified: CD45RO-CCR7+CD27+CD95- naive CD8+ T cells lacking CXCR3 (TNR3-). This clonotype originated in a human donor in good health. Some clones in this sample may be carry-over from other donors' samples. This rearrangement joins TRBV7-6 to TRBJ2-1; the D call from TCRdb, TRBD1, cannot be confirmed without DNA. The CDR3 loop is CASRLIGDEQFF.